This TCR beta chain was identified in a study of blood T cell repertoires in COVID-19. In the study overall: T cells, B-cell-depleted T cells, or PBMCs supplied cDNA or gDNA.

Germline V gene data show CDR1 as SGHTA and CDR2 as FQGNSA. Germline trimming cut 2 bases from V and 8 bases from J; bases unmatched to any gene: 11. This CDR3 has 15 residues. Original processing methods: It was from reference gene primer amplification that nucleated cell counts were estimated. Assay: immunoSEQ multiplex PCR; the TCRdb copy retains only in-frame clones and omits some. V and J calls and clone size are as listed in that table; D and trimming were resolved from the DNA. The sample lists 150,000 to 200,000 clones; 78% were seen once. The J gene is TRBJ2-7, the V gene TRBV7-2; 8 bases are a match to TRBD2. This sequence was found in a woman aged 50 to 60 who had recovered from COVID-19. The specimen was PBMCs or T cells enriched from blood (not recorded which). This CDR3 reads CASSLTSGVQAKQYF. The CDR3 DNA sequence: TGTGCCAGCAGCTTAACTAGCGGAGTGCAGGCGAAGCAGTACTTC.